These T cell receptor beta chains were read from a single sample in a study of T cells after yellow fever vaccination. Each CDR3 protein gets one entry after TCRdb re-called the 5' RACE reads with MiXCR. The profile covers about 68,000 distinct CDR3 sequences, with about 6.5% appearing a single time and about 40% taken by the ten largest. Sequenced material: CD8+ T cells sorted from PBMCs, taken roughly 46 days after the first yellow fever vaccination. The origin of the receptors is a man between 18 and 35 years old who received the YFV17D yellow fever vaccine. Each CDR3 is given with its conserved first and last residue. D genes are given only for firm matches. The size of a clone is reported for some rows only, either as once, few or many, or as a class for expanded clones.

d_call	j_call	clone_size	v_call	cdr3_aa	cdr3_nt
NA	TRBJ1-1	many	TRBV4-1	CASSQDRRGSTEAFF	TGCGCCAGCAGCCAAGATCGTAGGGGCTCCACTGAAGCTTTCTTT
TRBD1	TRBJ1-6	many	TRBV23-1	CASSQAGQQVNSPLHF	TGCGCCAGCAGTCAGGCGGGACAGCAGGTTAATTCACCCCTCCACTTT
NA	TRBJ1-1	many	TRBV4-3	CASSWNVRTEAFF	TGCGCCAGCAGCTGGAATGTCAGGACTGAAGCTTTCTTT
TRBD1	TRBJ2-1	many	TRBV4-1	CASSIQGGFYNEQFF	TGCGCCAGCAGCATACAGGGGGGCTTCTACAATGAGCAGTTCTTC
NA	TRBJ2-1	NA	TRBV24-1	CATSAYGGEQFF	TGTGCCACCAGTGCGTACGGTGGTGAGCAGTTCTTC
TRBD1	TRBJ1-5	NA	TRBV7-9	CASRPTGDAHPQHF	TGTGCCAGCAGGCCTACAGGGGATGCACACCCCCAGCATTTT
TRBD1	TRBJ1-2	NA	TRBV7-3	CASSSGQGADYGYTF	TGTGCCAGCAGCTCGGGACAGGGGGCGGACTATGGCTACACCTTC
NA	TRBJ2-5	many	TRBV12-3/TRBV12-4	CASSFRETQYF	TGCGCCAGCAGCTTCAGGGAGACCCAGTACTTC
TRBD1	TRBJ1-1	many	TRBV5-5	CASSRQGGITEAFF	TGTGCCAGCAGCCGACAGGGCGGTATCACTGAAGCTTTCTTT
NA	TRBJ2-1	few	TRBV24-1	CATSDQGLGDEQFF	TGTGCCACCAGTGATCAGGGACTCGGCGATGAGCAGTTCTTC
NA	TRBJ2-1	NA	TRBV7-9	CASSLEGTEQFF	TGTGCCAGCAGCTTAGAGGGGACTGAGCAGTTCTTC
TRBD2	TRBJ2-2	many	TRBV6-2/TRBV6-3	CASSPGTTDTGELFF	TGTGCCAGCAGTCCTGGGACTACCGACACCGGGGAGCTGTTTTTT